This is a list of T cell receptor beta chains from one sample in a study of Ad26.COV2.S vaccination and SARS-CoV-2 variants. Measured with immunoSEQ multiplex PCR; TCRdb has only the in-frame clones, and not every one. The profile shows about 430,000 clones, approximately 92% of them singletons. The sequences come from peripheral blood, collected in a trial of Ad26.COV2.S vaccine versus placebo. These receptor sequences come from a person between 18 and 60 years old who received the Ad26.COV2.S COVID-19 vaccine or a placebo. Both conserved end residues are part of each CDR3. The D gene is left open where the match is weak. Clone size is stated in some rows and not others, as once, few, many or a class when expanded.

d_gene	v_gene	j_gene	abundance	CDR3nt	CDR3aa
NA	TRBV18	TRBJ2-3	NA	TGTGCCAGCTCATCACAGGGCATGGAGACAGATACGCAGTATTTT	CASSSQGMETDTQYF
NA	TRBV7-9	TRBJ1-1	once	TGTGCCAGCAGCTTGGAGAGTAAGACTGAAGCTTTCTTT	CASSLESKTEAFF
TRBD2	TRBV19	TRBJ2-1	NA	TGTGCCAGTAGTACCGGAATAGGGACTTCCCAAGGCGGGAGTGTGCAGTTCTTC	CASSTGIGTSQGGSVQFF
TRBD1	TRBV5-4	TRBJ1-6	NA	TGTGCCAGCAGCTTGGGGACGACAGGGATTAATTCACCCCTCCACTTT	CASSLGTTGINSPLHF
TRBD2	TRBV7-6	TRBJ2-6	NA	TGTGCCAGCAGCCCAACACTAGCGGGGGCAACGGGACCTGGGGCCAACGTCCTGACTTTC	CASSPTLAGATGPGANVLTF
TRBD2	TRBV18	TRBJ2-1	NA	TGTGCCAGCTCAACGGGACTATCCAATGAGCAGTTCTTC	CASSTGLSNEQFF
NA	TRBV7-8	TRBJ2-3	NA	TGTGCCAGCAGCCCGGGGCCTTCTGGAGAAGATACGCAGTATTTT	CASSPGPSGEDTQYF
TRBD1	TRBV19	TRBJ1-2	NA	TGTGCCAGTAGTACGTACCCACAGGGGGCTAACTATGGCTACACCTTC	CASSTYPQGANYGYTF
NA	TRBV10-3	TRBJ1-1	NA	TGTGCCAGGGTTCCGGGGGTCGACACTGAAGCTTTCTTT	CARVPGVDTEAFF
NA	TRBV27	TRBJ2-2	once	TGTGCCAGCAGTTTTTTGCAGCCGAACACCGGGGAGCTGTTTTTT	CASSFLQPNTGELFF
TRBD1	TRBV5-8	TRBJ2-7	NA	TGTGCCAGCAGTGGGGACAGGGAGGGCTACGAGCAGTACTTC	CASSGDREGYEQYF
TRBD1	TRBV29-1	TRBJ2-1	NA	TGCAGCGTTGAACATGTGGGACAGGGGTACGAGCAGTTCTTC	CSVEHVGQGYEQFF
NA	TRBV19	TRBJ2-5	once	TGTGCCAGTAGTATACGCCAGACCGAGACCCAGTACTTC	CASSIRQTETQYF
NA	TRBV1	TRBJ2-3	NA	TGCACCAGCTATCCCGGGACTAGCGGGATCTTTACAGATACGCAGTATTTT	CTSYPGTSGIFTDTQYF
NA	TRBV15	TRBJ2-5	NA	TGTGCCACCAGCAGTGGGGCGAGGTCGGGATCAGAGACCCAGTACTTC	CATSSGARSGSETQYF
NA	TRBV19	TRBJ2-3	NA	TGTGCCAGTAGTATACAGGTGTCGGCAGATACGCAGTATTTT	CASSIQVSADTQYF
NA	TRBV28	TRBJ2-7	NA	TGTGCCAGCAGTTTAGCAACAGGGAAGTATAGCGAGCAGTACTTC	CASSLATGKYSEQYF
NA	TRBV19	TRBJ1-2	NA	TGTGCCAGTAGTACGACAGGATTCTATGGCTACACCTTC	CASSTTGFYGYTF
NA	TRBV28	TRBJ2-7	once	TGTGCCAGCAGTTTAAGCAGGACTACCTACGAGCAGTACTTC	CASSLSRTTYEQYF
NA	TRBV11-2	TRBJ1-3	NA	TGTGCCAGCAGCTTAGTTCGTTGGCGGAGCCGACACTCTGGAAACACCATATATTTT	CASSLVRWRSRHSGNTIYF
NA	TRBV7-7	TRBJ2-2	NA	TGTGCCAGCAGCTTAACAGGGAAGAACACCGGGGAGCTGTTTTTT	CASSLTGKNTGELFF
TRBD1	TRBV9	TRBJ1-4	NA	TGTGCCAGCAGCCCGGGACAGATTAATGAAAAACTGTTTTTT	CASSPGQINEKLFF
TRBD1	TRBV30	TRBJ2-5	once	TGTGCCTGGAGTGGCACAGGGGTGCACGAAGAGACCCAGTACTTC	CAWSGTGVHEETQYF
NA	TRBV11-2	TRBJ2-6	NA	TGTGCCAGCAGCTTAGTAGGCGGGATCTCTGGGGCCAACGTCCTGACTTTC	CASSLVGGISGANVLTF
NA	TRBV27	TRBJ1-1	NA	TGTGCCAGCAGTTGGGGGACGGACATGAACACTGAAGCTTTCTTT	CASSWGTDMNTEAFF
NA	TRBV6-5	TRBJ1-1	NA	TGTGCCACCAGCCGGGGGGTTGACACTGAAGCTTTCTTT	CATSRGVDTEAFF
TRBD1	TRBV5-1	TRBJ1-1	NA	TGCGCCAGCAGGGCCGGGACAGGGGGCACTGAAGCTTTCTTT	CASRAGTGGTEAFF
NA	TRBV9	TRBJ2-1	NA	TGTGCCAGCAGCGACTACGGGAGTGTGTTCTTC	CASSDYGSVFF
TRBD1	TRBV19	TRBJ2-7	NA	TGTGCCAGTAGTAAACCGGGACAGGATTACGAGCAGTACTTC	CASSKPGQDYEQYF
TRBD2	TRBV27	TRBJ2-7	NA	TGTGCCAGCAGTTTATGGACTAGCCGTGAGCAGTACTTC	CASSLWTSREQYF
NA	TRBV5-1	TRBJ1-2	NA	TGCGCCAGCAGCTTGGGGGCCGACAGGTGGAGGTATGGCTACACCTTC	CASSLGADRWRYGYTF
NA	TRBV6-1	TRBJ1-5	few	TGTGCCAGCAGTGAAAGCTTTGATCAGCCCCAGCATTTT	CASSESFDQPQHF
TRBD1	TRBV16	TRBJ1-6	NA	TGTGCCAGCAGCCCCCGGGACAGAGATTCACCCCTCCACTTT	CASSPRDRDSPLHF